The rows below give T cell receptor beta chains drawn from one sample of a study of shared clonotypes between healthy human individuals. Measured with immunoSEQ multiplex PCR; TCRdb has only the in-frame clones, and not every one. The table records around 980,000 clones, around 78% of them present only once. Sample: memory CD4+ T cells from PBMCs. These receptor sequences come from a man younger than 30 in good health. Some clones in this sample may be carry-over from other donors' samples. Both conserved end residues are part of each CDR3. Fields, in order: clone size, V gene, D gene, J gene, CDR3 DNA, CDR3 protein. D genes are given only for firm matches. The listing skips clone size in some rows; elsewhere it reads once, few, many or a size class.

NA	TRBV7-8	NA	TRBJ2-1	TGTGCCAGCAGCAGAGGCAATGAGCAGTTCTTC	CASSRGNEQFF
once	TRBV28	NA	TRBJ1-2	TGTGCCAGCAGTTTAATATTACCCCTTCCCTATGGCTACACCTTC	CASSLILPLPYGYTF
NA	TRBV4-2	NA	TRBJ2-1	TGTGCCAGCAGCCCCGACTTTAGCTCCTACAATGAGCAGTTCTTC	CASSPDFSSYNEQFF
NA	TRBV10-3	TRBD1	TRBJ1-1	TGTGCCATCAGGTATGACAGGGGCATCTCCACTGAAGCTTTCTTT	CAIRYDRGISTEAFF
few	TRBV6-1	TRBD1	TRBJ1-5	TGTGCCAGCAGGGGACAGGGGGGGGAGTATCAGCCCCAGCATTTT	CASRGQGGEYQPQHF
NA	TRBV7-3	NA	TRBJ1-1	TGTGCCAGCAGCCCCTACCGGTTGAGGGGGGGGCCTCCGAACACTGAAGCTTTCTTT	CASSPYRLRGGPPNTEAFF
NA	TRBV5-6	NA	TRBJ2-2	TGTGCCAGCAGCTTGTTCGGACTTACGAACACCGGGGAGCTGTTTTTT	CASSLFGLTNTGELFF
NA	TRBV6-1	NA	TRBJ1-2	TGTGCCAGCAGCCCCGGGGCCTCTGAGGGCTACACCTTC	CASSPGASEGYTF
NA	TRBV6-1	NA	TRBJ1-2	TGTGCCAGCAGTGGGGGGGCAGTAGGCTATGGCTACACCTTC	CASSGGAVGYGYTF
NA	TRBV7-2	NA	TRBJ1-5	TGTGCCAGCAGCCTAAATATATGGGGAAGCAATCAGCCCCAGCATTTT	CASSLNIWGSNQPQHF
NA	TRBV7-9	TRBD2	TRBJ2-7	TGTGCCAGCAGCTTGGGGGAGGGACTAGCGGAATACGAGCAGTACTTC	CASSLGEGLAEYEQYF
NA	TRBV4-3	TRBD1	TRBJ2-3	TGCGCCAGCAGCCAAGAAGGGGGCAGAAGCACAGATACGCAGTATTTT	CASSQEGGRSTDTQYF
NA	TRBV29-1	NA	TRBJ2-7	TGCAGCGTTCATACAAGCTACGAGCAGTACTTC	CSVHTSYEQYF
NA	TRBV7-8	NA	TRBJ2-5	TGTGCCAGCAGCTCTGTCGGAGAGACCCAGTACTTC	CASSSVGETQYF
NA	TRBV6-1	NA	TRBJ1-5	TGTGCCAGCAGTCAAACAGGGAAGTATCAGCCCCAGCATTTT	CASSQTGKYQPQHF
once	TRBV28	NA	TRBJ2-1	TGTGCCAGCAGGACACTAGCTGCCAGCTCCTACAATGAGCAGTTCTTC	CASRTLAASSYNEQFF
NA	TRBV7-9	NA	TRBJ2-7	TGTGCCACAGCTCGAACCTACGAGCAGTACTTC	CATARTYEQYF
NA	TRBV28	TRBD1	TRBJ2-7	TGTGCCAGCAGTTTCAGACAGGGAGTAACCTACGAGCAGTACTTC	CASSFRQGVTYEQYF
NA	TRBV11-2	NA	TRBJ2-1	TGTGCCAGCAGCTCGGACAGAGTCAATGAGCAGTTCTTC	CASSSDRVNEQFF
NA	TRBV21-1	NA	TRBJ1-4	TGTGCCAGCAGCAATGAAAGGGGGCTACGGGCTAATGAAAAACTGTTTTTT	CASSNERGLRANEKLFF
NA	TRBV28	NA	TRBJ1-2	TGTGCCAGCAGTTTATTGGTCGAAGTACAAACGAATGGCTACACCTTC	CASSLLVEVQTNGYTF
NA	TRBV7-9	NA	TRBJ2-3	TGTGCCAGCAGCTTAAGTCCTCATCTCACAGATACGCAGTATTTT	CASSLSPHLTDTQYF
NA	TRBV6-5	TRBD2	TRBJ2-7	TGTGCCAGCAGTTACCACCCGGGAGGGGGAGAGCAGTACTTC	CASSYHPGGGEQYF
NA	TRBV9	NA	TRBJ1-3	TGTGCCAGCAGCCTCGATGCTGGGACACCCTCTGGAAACACCATATATTTT	CASSLDAGTPSGNTIYF
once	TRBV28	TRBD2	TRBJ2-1	TGTGCCAGCACCTGGGGCGGGAGAGGGAATGATGAGCAGTTCTTC	CASTWGGRGNDEQFF
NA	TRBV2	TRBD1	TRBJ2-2	TGTGCCAGCAGTGTAGGCAGGGGGTGGACCGGGGAGCTGTTTTTT	CASSVGRGWTGELFF
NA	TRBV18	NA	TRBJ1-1	TGTGCCAGCTCACCAGGGACCCCTTTTACGGGAGCTTTCTTT	CASSPGTPFTGAFF
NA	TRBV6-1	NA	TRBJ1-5	TGTGCCAGCAGTGAAGGGCTATCGGGTGGCAATCAGCCCCAGCATTTT	CASSEGLSGGNQPQHF
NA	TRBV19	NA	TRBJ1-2	TGTGCCAGTAGTTTCCAGGGGAGATCTTACTATGGCTACACCTTC	CASSFQGRSYYGYTF
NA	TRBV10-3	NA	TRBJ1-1	TGTGCCATCAGTGAAAATCGAGCAGGGAGGGGGACTGAAGCTTTCTTT	CAISENRAGRGTEAFF
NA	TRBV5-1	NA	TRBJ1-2	TGCGCCAGCAGCTCACAGCCACAGCAGGATCTTAACTATGGCTACACCTTC	CASSSQPQQDLNYGYTF
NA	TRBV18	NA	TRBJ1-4	TGTGCCAGCTCCGAGGGGCAAGAAGAAAAACTGTTTTTT	CASSEGQEEKLFF
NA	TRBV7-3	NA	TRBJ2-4	TGTGCCAGCAGCTTAGGTACAGGGCGAGGGAACATTCAGTACTTC	CASSLGTGRGNIQYF
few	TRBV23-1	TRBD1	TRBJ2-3	TGCGCCAGCAGTCAATCCAGGAGACAGGGGTCCGCAGATACGCAGTATTTT	CASSQSRRQGSADTQYF
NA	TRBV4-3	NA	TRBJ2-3	TGCGCCAGCAGCCAAGCGACGGTACAGGCAGATACGCAGTATTTT	CASSQATVQADTQYF
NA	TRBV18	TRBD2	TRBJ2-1	TGTGCCAGCTCACCAGAGAGCGGGAGGTCCTACAATGAGCAGTTCTTC	CASSPESGRSYNEQFF
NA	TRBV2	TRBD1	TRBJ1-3	TGTGCCAGCAGGGCTGGGACAGGGTTTGGAAACACCATATATTTT	CASRAGTGFGNTIYF
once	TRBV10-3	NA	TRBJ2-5	TGTGCCATCCGAATAACGGAACAAGAGACCCAGTACTTC	CAIRITEQETQYF
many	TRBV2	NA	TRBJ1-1	TGTGCCAGCAGTGAACAGGGGACGACCACTGAAGCTTTCTTT	CASSEQGTTTEAFF
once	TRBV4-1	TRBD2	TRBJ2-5	TGCGCCAGCAGCCAATGGGGGACTAGCGGGGAAGAGACCCAGTACTTC	CASSQWGTSGEETQYF
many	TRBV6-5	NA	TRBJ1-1	TGTGCCAGCAGTTACTCCAGGGACACTGAAGCTTTCTTT	CASSYSRDTEAFF
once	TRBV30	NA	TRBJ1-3	TGTGCCGGCGAGAGCTCTGGAAACACCATATATTTT	CAGESSGNTIYF